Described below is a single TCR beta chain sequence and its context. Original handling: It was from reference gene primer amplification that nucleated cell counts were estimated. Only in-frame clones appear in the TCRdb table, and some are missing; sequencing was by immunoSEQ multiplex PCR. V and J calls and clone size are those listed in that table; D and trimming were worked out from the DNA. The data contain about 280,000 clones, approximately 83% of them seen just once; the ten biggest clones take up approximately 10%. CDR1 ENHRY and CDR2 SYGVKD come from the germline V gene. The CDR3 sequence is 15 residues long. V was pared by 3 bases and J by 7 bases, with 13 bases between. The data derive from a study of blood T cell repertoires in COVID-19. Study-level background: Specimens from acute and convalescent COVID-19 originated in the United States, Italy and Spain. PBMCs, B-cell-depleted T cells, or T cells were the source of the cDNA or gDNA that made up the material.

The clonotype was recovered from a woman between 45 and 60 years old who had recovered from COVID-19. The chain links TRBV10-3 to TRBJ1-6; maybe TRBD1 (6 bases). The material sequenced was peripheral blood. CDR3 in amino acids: CAISDLSGGNSPLHF. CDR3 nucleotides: TGTGCCATCAGTGATTTGTCGGGGGGCAATTCACCCCTCCACTTT.